These 20 T cell receptor beta chains were all obtained from the same sample, sequenced in a study of blood T cell repertoires in COVID-19. Some clones are missing from TCRdb's copy, which holds only in-frame ones; the method was immunoSEQ multiplex PCR. The data contain 150,000 to 200,000 clones, about 88% of them singletons. The sequenced sample was peripheral blood. Every receptor here comes from an elderly woman in a cohort sampled during active or convalescent COVID-19.

V usage is TRBV7-9 and J usage is TRBJ1-5, with D maybe TRBD1 (6 bases). Germline CDR1 SEHNR, CDR2 FQNEAQ (reference sequence). This CDR3 has 14 amino acids. V lost 5 bases and J lost 3, with 11 bases in between. CDR3 residues: CASSQQGFNQPQHF. Here the CDR3 DNA reads TGTGCCAGCAGCCAACAGGGATTCAATCAGCCCCAGCATTTT.

The chain has TRBV7-9 and TRBJ1-5, with 9 nucleotides matching TRBD1. V shed 4 bases, J shed 4 bases, and the junction held 5 bases outside the gene matches. CDR3 size: 15 residues. CDR1 and CDR2 (germline): SEHNR, FQNEAQ (reference sequence). The CDR3: CASSWGQGSNQPQHF. In DNA form, the CDR3 reads TGTGCCAGCAGCTGGGGACAGGGCTCAAATCAGCCCCAGCATTTT. Using reference TRBV7-9 and TRBJ1-5 for the parts outside the CDR3, the full variable domain is DTGVSQNPRHKITKRGQNVTFRCDPISEHNRLYWYRQTLGQGPEFLTYFQNEAQLEKSRLLSDRFSAERPKGSFSTLEIQRTEQGDSAMYLCASSWGQGSNQPQHFGDGTRLSIL.

CDR3: CASSKGYKSGGSGYTF. DNA of the CDR3: TGTGCCAGCAGCAAAGGTTACAAATCAGGGGGTAGTGGCTACACCTTC. V usage is TRBV21-1 and J usage is TRBJ1-2; no DNA check was done on the table's D call, TRBD1. TRBV21-1 is given as a pseudogene. This CDR3 contains 16 residues.

The V gene is TRBV19, the J gene TRBJ1-4; no definite D call. The length of the CDR3 is 16 residues. Germline V gene data show CDR1 as LNHDA and CDR2 as SQIVND (reference sequence). V lost 2 bases and J 0 bases, leaving 10 bases between the germline ends. Here the CDR3 DNA reads TGTGCCAGTAGTATACCAGGCCTTGCAACTAATGAAAAACTGTTTTTT. Its protein is CASSIPGLATNEKLFF.

The J gene is TRBJ2-5, the V gene TRBV7-2; TRBD2 might be the D (6 bases). Germline V lookup: CDR1 SGHTA, CDR2 FQGNSA. V lost 1 base to trimming and J lost 5 bases, with 14 bases between them. The CDR3 has 15 amino acids. The CDR3 reads CASSLVGLAKETQYF. Written as DNA, the CDR3 is TGTGCCAGCAGCTTAGTGGGCCTAGCGAAGGAGACCCAGTACTTC. Full variable domain (missing parts from reference TRBV7-2 and TRBJ2-5): GAGVSQSPSNKVTEKGKDVELRCDPISGHTALYWYRQSLGQGLEFLIYFQGNSAPDKSGLPSDRFSAERTGGSVSTLTIQRTQQEDSAVYLCASSLVGLAKETQYFGPGTRLLVL.

The rearrangement uses TRBV15 and TRBJ1-2, with 7 bases matching TRBD1. This CDR3 has 15 residues. V lost 3 bases and J lost 4; bases outside the gene matches: 8. Germline V gene sequence: CDR1 LNHNV, CDR2 YYDKDF (reference sequence). This chain's CDR3 is CATSRGDSNRYGYTF. The CDR3 DNA is TGTGCCACCAGCAGGGGGGACAGCAACCGCTATGGCTACACCTTC.

DNA of the CDR3: TGCGCCAGCAGCTTGGCGACTAGCGGGTTCGGGACCGGGGAGCTGTTTTTT. It codes for CASSLATSGFGTGELFF. The chain carries TRBV5-1 and TRBJ2-2, with 10 positions matching TRBD2. V lost 0 bases and J lost 5; bases outside the gene matches: 7. Germline V gene data show CDR1 as SGHRS and CDR2 as YFSETQ. The CDR3 loop spans 17 amino acids.

The chain joins TRBV19 to TRBJ2-1, with D perhaps TRBD1 (5 bases). The CDR3 loop spans 14 amino acids. Deletions cut 4 bases from V and 1 base from J, with 8 bases between. Germline V gene lookup returns CDR1 LNHDA and CDR2 SQIVND (reference sequence). CDR3 DNA: TGTGCCAGTAGTACCAGGGCGTCCTACAATGAGCAGTTCTTC. Translation: CASSTRASYNEQFF.

This rearrangement joins TRBV18 to TRBJ2-1; D call uncertain. The ends were cut back, 3 bases at V and 7 bases at J, with 7 bases in the middle. This CDR3 comprises 12 residues. CDR1 is KGHSH and CDR2 is LQKENI in the germline V gene. The DNA for the CDR3 is TGTGCCAGCTCACCTTCCCTAAATGAGCAGTTCTTC. Its translation is CASSPSLNEQFF.

This chain joins TRBV5-1 and TRBJ2-3; D is perhaps TRBD2 (6 bases). Germline-derived CDR1 and CDR2 are SGHRS and YFSETQ. The CDR3 extends over 16 amino acids. Trimming left V 3 bases short and J 6 bases short, with 20 bases between. Here the CDR3 DNA reads TGCGCCAGCAGCTCCGGGGCGGGGACCGGGGCGGATACGCAGTATTTT. Its translation: CASSSGAGTGADTQYF.

In this sample, this clone turned up once. The V gene is TRBV4-1, the J gene TRBJ2-3, with 7 positions matching TRBD2. Per germline, CDR1 MGHRA and CDR2 YSYEKL. The CDR3 sequence is 15 residues long. V shed 8 bases, J shed 1 base, and the junction held 9 bases outside the gene matches. The chain's CDR3 is CASGSRGDRTDTQYF. The CDR3 DNA is TGCGCCAGCGGCTCCCGGGGGGACCGCACAGATACGCAGTATTTT.

The chain uses TRBV6-4 and TRBJ1-2, with D maybe TRBD1 (5 bases). CDR3 length: 13 residues. The V gene's germline CDR1 is MRHNA and CDR2 SNTAGT. Between the trimmed V and J ends, which lost 7 bases and 6 bases, there was a span of 15 bases. The CDR3 sequence is CASTDRPGNGYTF. In DNA form, the CDR3 reads TGTGCCAGCACCGACAGACCCGGTAATGGCTACACCTTC.

The chain has TRBV23-1 and TRBJ1-5; TRBD1 agrees at 7 bases. TRBV23-1 is noted as an ORF with a role that remains uncertain. The J segment lost 6 bases and the V segment lost 4 bases, leaving 15 bases of the junction unmatched. The CDR3 runs 17 residues. The CDR3 DNA follows: TGCGCCAGCAGTCGTCAACGGGAGGGGACAGCATCTCAGCCCCAGCATTTT. This translates into CASSRQREGTASQPQHF.

The genes are TRBV19 and TRBJ2-2; 7 nucleotides match TRBD1. Germline assignment: CDR1 LNHDA and CDR2 SQIVND (reference sequence). V dropped 2 bases and J dropped 3; count of bases not matched to a gene: 6. The length of the CDR3 is 16 residues. For the CDR3, the DNA is TGTGCCAGTAGTATAAGGGGGCGAGGTTACACCGGGGAGCTGTTTTTT. Its translation: CASSIRGRGYTGELFF.

This clone appeared once. Other DNA sequences from this sample encode an identical CDR3 as well. The chain employs TRBV7-9 and TRBJ1-2, with D perhaps TRBD1 (5 bases). The CDR3 is 16 amino acids. The germline CDR1 and CDR2 sequences are SEHNR and FQNEAQ (reference sequence). Trimming stripped 0 bases from V and 1 base from J, with 12 bases between. CDR3 loop: CASSLAGTGSNYGYTF. The CDR3 DNA reads TGTGCCAGCAGCTTAGCTGGGACCGGGAGTAACTATGGCTACACCTTC.

V and J are TRBV6-1 and TRBJ1-4; perhaps TRBD1 as D (5 bases). The V and J ends lost 2 bases and 7 bases respectively, with 11 bases between them. The CDR3 is 14 amino acids. Germline V lookup: CDR1 MNHNS, CDR2 SASEGT. CDR3 in amino acids: CASSEQGGGEKLFF. The DNA of the CDR3 is TGTGCCAGCAGTGAACAGGGTGGCGGTGAAAAACTGTTTTTT.

The rearrangement uses TRBV6-5 and TRBJ1-2; D possibly corresponds to TRBD1 (5 bases). V lost 2 bases and J 4 bases, leaving 8 bases between the germline ends. Germline V gene lookup returns CDR1 MNHEY and CDR2 SVGAGI. The CDR3 runs 13 residues. Here the CDR3 DNA reads TGTGCCAGCAGTTACGCAGGGTTCTATGGCTACACCTTC. Residues: CASSYAGFYGYTF.

V and J are TRBV10-2 and TRBJ1-5, with D unresolved. This CDR3 is built from 14 residues. The V gene's germline CDR1 is WSHSY and CDR2 SAAADI. V lost 7 bases, J lost 5 bases, and 15 bases lay in between. CDR3: CASTPDTIYQPQHF. CDR3 DNA sequence: TGCGCCAGCACTCCAGATACGATCTATCAGCCCCAGCATTTT.

The gene calls are TRBV28 and TRBJ1-5; D may be TRBD1 (5 bases). CDR3 length equals 16 residues. Trimming took 4 bases from V and 0 from J, leaving 13 bases between them. CDR1 MDHEN and CDR2 SYDVKM come from the germline V gene. CDR3 in DNA: TGTGCCAGCAGTTCTAAGGGGTGGTATAGCAATCAGCCCCAGCATTTT. Its protein is CASSSKGWYSNQPQHF.

The rearrangement links TRBV9 to TRBJ2-2; possible D gene TRBD1, 6 bases. The CDR3 totals 18 residues. CDR1 is SGDLS, CDR2 YYNGEE, per germline. Between the trimmed V and J ends, which lost 4 bases and 2 bases, there was a span of 21 bases. The CDR3 is CASSPRTGTGINTGELFF. The CDR3 DNA is TGTGCCAGCAGCCCACGGACGGGTACAGGGATCAACACCGGGGAGCTGTTTTTT.